This is a list of T cell receptor beta chains from one sample in a study of CD8 T cells in Susac syndrome. Using its own MiXCR run on the immunoSEQ multiplex PCR reads, TCRdb lists one record per CDR3 protein. The sample yields roughly 150,000 distinct CDR3 sequences, 92% seen once. Input material: CD4+ T cells from PBMCs. All receptors derive from a human donor in good health. Both conserved end residues are part of each CDR3. A D gene is named only where the DNA matches it firmly. Clone sizes are given selectively: once, few, many, or a class where the clone is expanded.

D: .; J: TRBJ2-2; size: .; V: TRBV29-1; DNA: TGCAGCGTGGGCAGGGAGCTGTTTTTT; CDR3: CSVGRELFF
D: .; J: TRBJ1-2; size: .; V: TRBV2; DNA: TGTGCCAGCGACTCGCAACCCACCCCCCACACCTTC; CDR3: CASDSQPTPHTF
D: TRBD1; J: TRBJ1-1; size: .; V: TRBV20-1; DNA: TGCAGTGCGCCGGACAGGGCGGGGACTGAAGCTTTCTTT; CDR3: CSAPDRAGTEAFF
D: .; J: TRBJ1-5; size: .; V: TRBV6-1; DNA: TGTGCCAGCAGTGATTACCATTATCTTAGTCAGCCCCAGCATTTT; CDR3: CASSDYHYLSQPQHF
D: TRBD2; J: TRBJ2-5; size: .; V: TRBV7-2; DNA: TGTGCCAGCAGCGCGGGACTAGCGGCCCCGACCCAGTACTTC; CDR3: CASSAGLAAPTQYF
D: .; J: TRBJ1-3; size: .; V: TRBV6-2/TRBV6-3; DNA: TGTGCCAGCAGTTTCGACAGCTTTTCCTCTGGAAACACCATATATTTT; CDR3: CASSFDSFSSGNTIYF
D: .; J: TRBJ1-4; size: .; V: TRBV20-1; DNA: TGCAGTGCTAGAATCGGCCTAACTAATGAAAAACTGTTTTTT; CDR3: CSARIGLTNEKLFF
D: .; J: TRBJ1-2; size: .; V: TRBV6-1; DNA: TGTGCCAGCAGTGAAGAGGGGGTGGATGGCTACACCTTC; CDR3: CASSEEGVDGYTF
D: TRBD1; J: TRBJ2-4; size: .; V: TRBV12-3/TRBV12-4; DNA: TGTGCCAGCAGTTTAAGGGACAGGGGGCAAAACATTCAGTACTTC; CDR3: CASSLRDRGQNIQYF
D: .; J: TRBJ2-3; size: once; V: TRBV4-1; DNA: TGCGCCAGCAGCCAAGCTTCCGTCGGAGATACGCAGTATTTT; CDR3: CASSQASVGDTQYF
D: .; J: TRBJ2-7; size: .; V: TRBV20-1; DNA: TGCAGTGCTAGCGCACAGTCCACCGAGCAGTACTTC; CDR3: CSASAQSTEQYF
D: TRBD2; J: TRBJ2-3; size: few; V: TRBV5-4; DNA: TGTGCCAGCTCCCCGGGAGGGCAGGGCACAGATACGCAGTATTTT; CDR3: CASSPGGQGTDTQYF
D: .; J: TRBJ2-3; size: .; V: TRBV14; DNA: TGTGCCAGCAGCCACACGGATACGCAGTATTTT; CDR3: CASSHTDTQYF
D: TRBD1; J: TRBJ1-4; size: .; V: TRBV15; DNA: TGTGCCACCAGCAAACACAGGGGGCTAAATGAAAAACTGTTTTTT; CDR3: CATSKHRGLNEKLFF
D: .; J: TRBJ2-2; size: .; V: TRBV10-3; DNA: TGTGCCATCTCCCCGGGACTGCCCACCGGGGAGCTGTTTTTT; CDR3: CAISPGLPTGELFF
D: TRBD1; J: TRBJ2-7; size: .; V: TRBV9; DNA: TGTGCCAGCAGCTCGGACAGGGAAGGCCCCTACGAGCAGTACTTC; CDR3: CASSSDREGPYEQYF
D: .; J: TRBJ2-5; size: .; V: TRBV12-3/TRBV12-4; DNA: TGTGCCAGCAGTTTCCGTCCCCGGGGGAAAGAGACCCAGTACTTC; CDR3: CASSFRPRGKETQYF
D: .; J: TRBJ1-5; size: .; V: TRBV6-6; DNA: TGTGCCAGCAGTTACGGGGGGGTCAGGGAAAATCAGCCCCAGCATTTT; CDR3: CASSYGGVRENQPQHF
D: TRBD1; J: TRBJ1-3; size: .; V: TRBV13; DNA: TGTGCCAGCAGTCCTAGACAGGGAACTGGAAACACCATATATTTT; CDR3: CASSPRQGTGNTIYF
D: .; J: TRBJ2-2; size: once; V: TRBV11-2; DNA: TGTGCCAGCAGCTATTCTACGGGTTTGGGCGGGGAGCTGTTTTTT; CDR3: CASSYSTGLGGELFF
D: .; J: TRBJ2-3; size: .; V: TRBV5-4; DNA: TGTGCCAGCAGCTTGGCGCAGGGAAGCACAGATACGCAGTATTTT; CDR3: CASSLAQGSTDTQYF
D: TRBD1; J: TRBJ1-1; size: .; V: TRBV18; DNA: TGTGCCAGCTCACCAGCGACAGGGGAGGCGACTGAAGCTTTCTTT; CDR3: CASSPATGEATEAFF
D: TRBD1; J: TRBJ1-1; size: .; V: TRBV7-2; DNA: TGTGCCAGCAGCTTTTTACAGGGGAGGAGGCTTGAAACTGAAGCTTTCTTT; CDR3: CASSFLQGRRLETEAFF
D: .; J: TRBJ2-5; size: .; V: TRBV12-3/TRBV12-4; DNA: TGTGCCAGCAGTTTAGGGGGACCGATCCAAGGGACCCAGTACTTC; CDR3: CASSLGGPIQGTQYF
D: TRBD2; J: TRBJ2-7; size: .; V: TRBV29-1; DNA: TGCAGCGTTGGGACTAGCGGGAGTGTCCACGAGCAGTACTTC; CDR3: CSVGTSGSVHEQYF
D: TRBD1; J: TRBJ2-3; size: .; V: TRBV5-4; DNA: TGTGCCAGCGTTGACAGGGGCGCAGATACGCAGTATTTT; CDR3: CASVDRGADTQYF
D: TRBD1; J: TRBJ2-7; size: .; V: TRBV6-1; DNA: TGTGCCAGCACTATAGGATCCGGACAGGTGAGCTCCTACGAGCAGTACTTC; CDR3: CASTIGSGQVSSYEQYF
D: TRBD1; J: TRBJ2-7; size: .; V: TRBV5-1; DNA: TGCGCCAGCAGCCCAAACAGGGGACACGAGCAGTACTTC; CDR3: CASSPNRGHEQYF
D: .; J: TRBJ2-3; size: .; V: TRBV12-3/TRBV12-4; DNA: TGTGCCAGCAGGGGACTGGATACGCAGTATTTT; CDR3: CASRGLDTQYF
D: .; J: TRBJ2-5; size: .; V: TRBV28; DNA: TGTGCCAGCAGCCTTGGGACAACCGCCGGGGAGACCCAGTACTTC; CDR3: CASSLGTTAGETQYF
D: .; J: TRBJ2-5; size: few; V: TRBV24-1; DNA: TGTGCCACCAGGGGGGTCGGGGAGACCCAGTACTTC; CDR3: CATRGVGETQYF
D: .; J: TRBJ2-7; size: once; V: TRBV20-1; DNA: TGCAGTGCGTCCGGGATTAAAGGGCAGTACTTC; CDR3: CSASGIKGQYF
D: .; J: TRBJ2-6; size: .; V: TRBV6-2/TRBV6-3; DNA: TGTGCCAGCAGTTACTTCGGACAGTTCTCTGGGGCCAACGTCCTGACTTTC; CDR3: CASSYFGQFSGANVLTF
D: TRBD1; J: TRBJ2-7; size: .; V: TRBV29-1; DNA: TGCAGCGCCCGACAGGGGGGAAACGAGCAGTACTTC; CDR3: CSARQGGNEQYF
D: .; J: TRBJ2-3; size: once; V: TRBV7-2; DNA: TGTGCCAGCAGTCCCGGGATCAACACAGATACGCAGTATTTT; CDR3: CASSPGINTDTQYF
D: .; J: TRBJ2-1; size: .; V: TRBV7-3; DNA: TGTGCCAGCAGCTTAAGGACTGGCTCCTACAATGAGCAGTTCTTC; CDR3: CASSLRTGSYNEQFF